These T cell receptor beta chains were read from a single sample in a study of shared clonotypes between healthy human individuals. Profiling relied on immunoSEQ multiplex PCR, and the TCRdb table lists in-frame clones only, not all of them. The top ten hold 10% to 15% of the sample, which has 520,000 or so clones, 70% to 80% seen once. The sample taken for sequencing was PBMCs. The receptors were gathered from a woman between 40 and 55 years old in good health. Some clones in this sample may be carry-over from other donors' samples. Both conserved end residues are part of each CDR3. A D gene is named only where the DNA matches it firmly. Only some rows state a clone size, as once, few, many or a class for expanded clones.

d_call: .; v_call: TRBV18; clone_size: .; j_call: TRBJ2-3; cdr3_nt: TGTGCCAGCTCACCTAGCACAGATACGCAGTATTTT; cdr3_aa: CASSPSTDTQYF
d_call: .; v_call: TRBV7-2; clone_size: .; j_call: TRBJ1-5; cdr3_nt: TGTGCCAGCAGCACCTCAGGCATGCAGTATCAGCCCCAGCATTTT; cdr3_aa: CASSTSGMQYQPQHF
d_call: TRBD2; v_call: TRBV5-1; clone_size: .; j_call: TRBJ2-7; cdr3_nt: TGCGCCAGCAGCTTGGTTCTAGCGGGAGGCGAGCAGTACTTC; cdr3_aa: CASSLVLAGGEQYF
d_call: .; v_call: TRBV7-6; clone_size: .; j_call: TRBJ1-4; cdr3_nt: TGTGCCAGCAGCTTAGCGCTAAGGGGTGAACTGTTTTTT; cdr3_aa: CASSLALRGELFF
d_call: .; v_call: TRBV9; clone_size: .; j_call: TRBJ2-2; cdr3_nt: TGTGCCAGCAGCCCCGAGGGTCGGGGCCCCGGGGAGCTGTTTTTT; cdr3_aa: CASSPEGRGPGELFF
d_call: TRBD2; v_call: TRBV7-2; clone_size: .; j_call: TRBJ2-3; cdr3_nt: TGTGCCAGCAGCTTAGGTTTGGGACTAGCGGGAGCTGATACGCAGTATTTT; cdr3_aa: CASSLGLGLAGADTQYF
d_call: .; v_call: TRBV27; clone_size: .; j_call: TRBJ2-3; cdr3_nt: TGTGCCAGCAGAAAGAACCCGAGCACAGATACGCAGTATTTT; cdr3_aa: CASRKNPSTDTQYF
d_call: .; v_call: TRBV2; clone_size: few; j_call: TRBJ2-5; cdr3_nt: TGTGCCAGCAGTGAAAGTGGGACCCAAGAGACCCAGTACTTC; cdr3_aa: CASSESGTQETQYF
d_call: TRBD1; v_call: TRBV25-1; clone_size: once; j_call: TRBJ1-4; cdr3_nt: TGTGCCAGCAGCCCCCCTAGCGGGACAGGGGGCGCGGGGGAAAAACTGTTTTTT; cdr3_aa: CASSPPSGTGGAGEKLFF
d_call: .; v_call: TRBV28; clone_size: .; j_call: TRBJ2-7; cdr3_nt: TGTGCCAGCAGTTTATACTACGAGCAGTACTTC; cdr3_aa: CASSLYYEQYF
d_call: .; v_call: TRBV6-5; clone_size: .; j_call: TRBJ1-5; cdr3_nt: TGTGCCAGCAGTTACGTAGGGGTCAATCAGCCCCAGCATTTT; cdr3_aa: CASSYVGVNQPQHF
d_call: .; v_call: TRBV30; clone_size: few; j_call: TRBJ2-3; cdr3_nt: TGTGCCTGGATAAGGGCCACTAACACAGATACGCAGTATTTT; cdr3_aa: CAWIRATNTDTQYF
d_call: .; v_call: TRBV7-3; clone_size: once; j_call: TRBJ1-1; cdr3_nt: TGTGCCAGCAGCCCGGGACAAGCCAGGACTGAAGCTTTCTTT; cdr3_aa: CASSPGQARTEAFF
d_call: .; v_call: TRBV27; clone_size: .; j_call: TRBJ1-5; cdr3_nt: TGTGCCAGCAGTTTATCGGGCAGGCTTGGCAATCAGCCCCAGCATTTT; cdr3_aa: CASSLSGRLGNQPQHF
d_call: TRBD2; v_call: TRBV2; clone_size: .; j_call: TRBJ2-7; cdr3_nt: TGTGCCAGCAGTGCCCCTGGACAGGTTAGCGGGGGCCCTAGCTACGAGCAGTACTTC; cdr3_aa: CASSAPGQVSGGPSYEQYF
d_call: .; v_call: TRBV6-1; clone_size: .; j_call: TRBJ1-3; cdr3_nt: TGTGCCAGCAGTGAACGGGGATCTGGAAACACCATATATTTT; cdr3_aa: CASSERGSGNTIYF
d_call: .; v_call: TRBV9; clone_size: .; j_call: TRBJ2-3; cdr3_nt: TGTGCCAGCAGTTACAGGGCAAGCACAGATACGCAGTATTTT; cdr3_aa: CASSYRASTDTQYF
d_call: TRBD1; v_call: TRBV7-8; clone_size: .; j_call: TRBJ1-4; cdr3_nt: TGTGCCAGCAGCCCCGAGGAGGGGGCGCTGGATAATGAAAAACTGTTTTTT; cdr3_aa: CASSPEEGALDNEKLFF
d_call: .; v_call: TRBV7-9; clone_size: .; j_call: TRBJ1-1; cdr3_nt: TGTGCCAGCAGCGTGGGACCGGGGAACACTGAAGCTTTCTTT; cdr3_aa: CASSVGPGNTEAFF
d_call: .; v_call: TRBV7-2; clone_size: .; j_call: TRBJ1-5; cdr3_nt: TGTGCCAGCAGCTCCCGGAATCAGCCCCAGCATTTT; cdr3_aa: CASSSRNQPQHF
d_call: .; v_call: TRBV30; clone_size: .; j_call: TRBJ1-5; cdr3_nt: TGTGCCTGGATCTCTGGGTTATTGGGGAGCAATCAGCCCCAGCATTTT; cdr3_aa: CAWISGLLGSNQPQHF
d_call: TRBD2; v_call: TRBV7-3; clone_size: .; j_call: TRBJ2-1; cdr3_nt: TGTGCCAGCAGTTACAGGCGGGAGGTTCCCAATGAGCAGTTCTTC; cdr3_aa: CASSYRREVPNEQFF
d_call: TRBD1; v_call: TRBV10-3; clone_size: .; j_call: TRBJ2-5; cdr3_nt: TGTGCCATCAGTGGCGACAGGGGAACAGAGACCCAGTACTTC; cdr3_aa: CAISGDRGTETQYF
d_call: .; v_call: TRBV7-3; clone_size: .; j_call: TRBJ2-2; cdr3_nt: TGTGCCAGCACTGACGGCGGGCACACCGGGGAGCTGTTTTTT; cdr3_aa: CASTDGGHTGELFF
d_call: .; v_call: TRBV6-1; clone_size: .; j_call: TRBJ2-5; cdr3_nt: TGTGCCAGCAGTGAGGGTAGCCGAACCAGCCAAGAGACCCAGTACTTC; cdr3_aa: CASSEGSRTSQETQYF